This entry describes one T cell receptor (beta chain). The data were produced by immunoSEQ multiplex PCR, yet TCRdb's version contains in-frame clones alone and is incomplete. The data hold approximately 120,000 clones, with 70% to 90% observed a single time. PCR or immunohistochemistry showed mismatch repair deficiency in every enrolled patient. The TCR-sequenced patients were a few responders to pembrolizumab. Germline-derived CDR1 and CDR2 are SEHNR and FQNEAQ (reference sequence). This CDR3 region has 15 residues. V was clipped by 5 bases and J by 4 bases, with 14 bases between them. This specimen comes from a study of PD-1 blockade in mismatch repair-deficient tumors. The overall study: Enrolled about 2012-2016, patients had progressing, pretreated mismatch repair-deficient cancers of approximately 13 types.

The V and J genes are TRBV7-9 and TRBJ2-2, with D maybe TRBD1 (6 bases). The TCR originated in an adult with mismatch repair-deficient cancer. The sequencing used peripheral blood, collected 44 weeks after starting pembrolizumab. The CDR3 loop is CASSPRQVITGELFF. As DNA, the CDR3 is TGTGCCAGCAGCCCCCGACAGGTCATCACCGGGGAGCTGTTTTTT.